This T cell receptor (beta chain) was obtained from a study of blood T cell repertoires in COVID-19. CDR1 and CDR2 from the germline V gene are SGHRS and YFSETQ. The CDR3 totals 12 residues. The V and J ends lost 4 bases and 10 bases respectively, with 11 bases between them. Here immunoSEQ multiplex PCR was the method, and the copy in TCRdb shows in-frame clones only, minus some. The repertoire holds around 400,000 clones, with roughly 84% as singletons. The sequence was collected from a woman younger than 35 who had been exposed to COVID-19. The genes are TRBV5-1 and TRBJ2-2; D call uncertain. The sequenced material came from PBMCs or T cells enriched from blood (not recorded which). The CDR3 is CASSVTQVELFF. In DNA, the CDR3 is TGCGCCAGCAGCGTGACACAAGTGGAGCTGTTTTTT.